One T cell receptor (beta chain) is described in this entry. What it binds is not known. The V end lost 2 bases, the J end lost 3 bases, and 8 bases lay between the germline ends. CDR1 MNHNS and CDR2 SASEGT come from the germline V gene. The CDR3 runs to 14 residues. Viral peptide pools were used in the ViraFEST assay to expand antigen-specific CD4+ T cells, and sequencing came afterward. Isolation of CD4+ T cells took place after approximately 10 days of culture. According to the study, vaccine recipients showed no prior SARS-CoV-2 infection and negative nucleocapsid antibodies. For each well, two million PBMC were cultured with around 10 IU/ml IL-2 and roughly 10 ug/ml peptides. A half-medium replacement with IL-2 medium was carried out on days 3 and 7. The sample originates from a study of vaccination effects on CD4 cells after COVID-19. Across the study: Each participant was administered two doses of either the BNT162b2 or the mRNA-1273 vaccine.

Profiled with immunoSEQ multiplex PCR; TCRdb holds only in-frame clones, not every one. The data contain tens of thousands of clones, roughly 70% of them singletons. Study results and caveats: Late in the post-vaccination period, infection-induced and vaccine-induced clones underwent marked clonal contraction.

The chain recombines TRBV6-1 with TRBJ2-1, with no clear D. Sequenced here: CD4+ T cells from PBMCs cultured with HCoV-NL63 spike peptides, sampled before COVID-19 vaccination. The receptor was isolated from a human donor who received a COVID-19 vaccine. CDR3 in DNA: TGTGCCAGCAGTGAAATGGAGTACTACAATGAGCAGTTCTTC. Its translation is CASSEMEYYNEQFF.